This record concerns one TCR beta chain sequence. The data derive from a study of blood T cells in healthy people across ages. Through a sample-barcoded 5' primer and a J-beta primer mix, a second PCR was run for roughly 7 to 12 cycles. TCRdb re-called the 5' RACE reads with MiXCR, one entry per CDR3 protein. This table holds 1 million or so distinct CDR3 sequences, under 30% found once. This CDR3 has 13 residues. V shed 6 bases and J 6 bases; nucleotides not matched to a gene: 9. The germline V gene encodes CDR1 DFQATT and CDR2 SNEGSKA (reference sequence). This same sample was also part of a study on T cells of mothers and their children.

Specimen: blood. This sequence was found in a girl under 10 years old in good health. V gene TRBV20-1 combines with J gene TRBJ2-7; 9 nucleotides agree with TRBD2. CDR3 amino acids: CSATSGLAREQYF. CDR3 bases: TGCAGTGCAACCTCCGGACTAGCGCGCGAGCAGTACTTC.